What follows are 12 T cell receptor beta chains derived from one specimen sequenced in a study of a mutant IDH1 vaccine in newly diagnosed glioma. The sample's time point: week 5, during vaccination. All doses held 300 ug of mutant IDH1 20-mer peptide, with topical imiquimod. Sequencing used immunoSEQ multiplex PCR; TCRdb keeps in-frame clones, though not all of them. The table lists 25,000 to 30,000 clones, about 90% of them singletons. The antigens these receptors bind are not known. The sample consisted of peripheral blood mononuclear cells (PBMCs), taken from a glioma patient whose treatment included an IDH1 peptide vaccine. These TCRs come from a woman in her forties with glioma. Some clones in this sample may be carry-over from other donors' samples.

The chain has TRBV28 and TRBJ1-3, with TRBD1 as a possible D gene (6 bases). Germline-derived CDR1 and CDR2 are MDHEN and SYDVKM. CDR3 length: 17 amino acids. The V end was cut by 5 bases, the J end by 2 bases, with 19 bases between. The CDR3 is CASSPPRSGAAGNTIYF. The CDR3 region has the DNA TGTGCCAGCAGTCCGCCCCGATCGGGGGCGGCTGGAAACACCATATATTTT.

V and J are TRBV20-1 and TRBJ1-4; 7 bases match TRBD1. CDR1 is DFQATT, CDR2 SNEGSKA, per germline (reference sequence). V lost 6 bases to trimming and J lost 11 bases; unmatched junction nucleotides: 6. This CDR3 comprises 11 residues. The CDR3 bases are TGCAGTGCCGCGGGACAGACTAAACTGTTTTTT. Translating it yields CSAAGQTKLFF.

V is TRBV6-6 and J is TRBJ2-1; D perhaps matches TRBD2 (6 bases). Germline values: CDR1 MNHNY, CDR2 SVGAGI (reference sequence). V shed 6 bases and J shed 16 bases, with 16 bases lying between them. CDR3 size: 11 residues. The CDR3 loop is CASRIAAECFF. The CDR3 region has the DNA TGTGCCAGCAGGATAGCGGCTGAGTGTTTCTTC.

This clone occurred a few times. V gene TRBV19 combines with J gene TRBJ2-2; TRBD1 matches 11 bases. Trimming at V came to 9 bases and at J to 4 bases, leaving 7 bases not matched to a gene. Looked up from germline, CDR1 is LNHDA and CDR2 is SQIVND (reference sequence). The CDR3 consists of 15 residues. The CDR3 loop is CASRTGTGGTGELFF. CDR3 DNA sequence: TGTGCCAGCCGGACCGGGACAGGGGGCACCGGGGAGCTGTTTTTT.

The V call is TRBV7-2, the J call TRBJ2-7, with TRBD2 matching 7 bases. The CDR3 runs 16 residues. Germline V gene sequence: CDR1 SGHTA, CDR2 FQGNSA. Trimming took 5 bases from V and 0 from J; bases not matched to a gene: 10. The CDR3 sequence is CASSRGAAGLSYEQYF. Written as DNA, the CDR3 is TGTGCCAGCAGCAGAGGTGCAGCGGGGCTCTCCTACGAGCAGTACTTC.

The chain combines TRBV7-9 with TRBJ1-2; no clear D. CDR1 SEHNR and CDR2 FQNEAQ come from the germline V gene (reference sequence). This CDR3 has 15 residues. Trimming stripped 0 bases from V and 6 bases from J, with 14 bases between. CDR3 amino acids: CASSLAIRHTHGYTF. The DNA of the CDR3 is TGTGCCAGCAGCTTAGCGATCAGGCACACCCATGGCTACACCTTC.

This clone was recorded only once. This chain links TRBV5-3 with TRBJ2-7; either TRBD1 or TRBD2 may fit D (5 bases each). TRBV5-3 is designated an ORF whose function remains uncertain. The length of the CDR3 is 14 residues. V was trimmed by 0 bases and J by 9 bases, leaving 16 bases between them. CDR3 sequence: CARSLVRGGKVQYF. CDR3 DNA: TGTGCCAGAAGCTTGGTTCGGGGCGGCAAGGTGCAGTACTTC.

The chain has TRBV11-3 and TRBJ2-5, with TRBD1 matching 9 bases. CDR1 and CDR2 from the germline V gene are SGHNT and YENEEA. V shed 2 bases, J shed 4 bases, and the junction held 5 bases outside the gene matches. The CDR3 runs to 15 residues. The CDR3 DNA reads as TGTGCCAGCAGCTTACGGACAGGGGAGGGAGAGACCCAGTACTTC. The encoded protein is CASSLRTGEGETQYF.

The chain links TRBV6-6 to TRBJ2-3, with D hard to call. Germline CDR1 is MNHNY and CDR2 is SVGAGI (reference sequence). CDR3 length equals 12 residues. V lost 6 bases and J lost 6, with 10 bases in between. This CDR3 reads CASRDGPDTQYF. DNA of the CDR3: TGTGCCAGCAGGGACGGGCCTGATACGCAGTATTTT.

The gene calls are TRBV28 and TRBJ1-5; D unresolved. The CDR3 extends over 18 amino acids. Per germline, CDR1 MDHEN and CDR2 SYDVKM. V was clipped by 7 bases and J by 1 base, with 23 bases between them. The CDR3 loop is CASTPRLPGPASNQPQHF. The DNA for the CDR3 is TGTGCCAGCACCCCGCGCCTCCCGGGTCCGGCCAGCAATCAGCCCCAGCATTTT.

This chain's CDR3 is CASSQQAASGNRWQFF. For the CDR3, the DNA is TGCGCCAGCAGCCAGCAAGCAGCTAGCGGGAATCGATGGCAGTTCTTC. The chain links TRBV4-1 to TRBJ2-1; 9 bases align to TRBD2. Trimming took 3 bases from V and 12 from J; bases not matched to a gene: 15. Germline V lookup: CDR1 MGHRA, CDR2 YSYEKL. The CDR3 extends over 16 amino acids.

This sequence joins TRBV19 and TRBJ1-5; maybe TRBD1 (5 bases). This CDR3 spans 12 amino acids. With 7 bases removed from V and 5 bases from J, the gap between germline ends came to 9 bases. Germline CDR1 is LNHDA and CDR2 is SQIVND (reference sequence). CDR3 region: CASNIRDQPQHF. The CDR3, as DNA: TGTGCCAGTAACATCAGGGATCAGCCCCAGCATTTT.